These 21 T cell receptor beta chains came from one sample sequenced in a study of cytomegalovirus exposure and HLA in healthy donors. In the PCR, 60 Vbeta and 13 Jbeta primers were used. Only in-frame clones appear in the TCRdb table, and some are missing; sequencing was by immunoSEQ multiplex PCR. There are about 160,000 clones in the sample; 81% occur only once, and about 13% lies in the top ten. Sequencing used PBMCs. These receptors originate from a woman in her forties or fifties in good health and CMV-seronegative.

This clone turned up a few times. The chain uses TRBV27 and TRBJ2-5, with D possibly matching TRBD1 (5 bases). The closer fit of TRBJ2-7 to the DNA end suggests the J call may be wrong. Germline CDR1 and CDR2: MNHEY and SMNVEV (reference sequence). The CDR3 has 12 amino acids. The CDR3 coding sequence is TGTGCCAGCAGATCAGGGCCCTACGAGCAGTACTTC. This translates into CASRSGPYEQYF.

This clone has a single count. At one boundary the junction diverges from the germline segment, which might be a read error. This same CDR3 is encoded by further DNA sequences in the sample. V usage is TRBV2 and J usage is TRBJ1-5; D is possibly TRBD1 (6 bases). The germline CDR1 and CDR2 sequences are SNHLY and FYNNEI. There are 14 residues in the CDR3. The CDR3 DNA reads TGTGCCAGCAGCTTACAGGGCGCCAATCAGCCCCAACATTTT. It specifies CASSLQGANQPQHF. The full variable domain, in which reference TRBV2 and TRBJ1-5 provide the parts outside the CDR3, is EPEVTQTPSHQVTQMGQEVILRCVPISNHLYFYWYRQILGQKVEFLVSFYNNEISEKSEIFDDQFSVERPDGSNFTLKIRSTKLEDSAMYFCASSLQGANQPQHFGDGTRLSIL.

The chain recombines TRBV7-2 with TRBJ2-5; 7 positions agree with TRBD2. The CDR3 length is 14 residues. The germline CDR1 and CDR2 sequences are SGHTA and FQGNSA. J gave up 5 bases and V 1 base, and 4 bases lay outside the gene matches. This CDR3 is CASSLGTSPETQYF. Written as DNA, the CDR3 is TGTGCCAGCAGCTTAGGGACTAGTCCGGAGACCCAGTACTTC.

The chain carries TRBV11-1 and TRBJ2-7, with 7 positions matching TRBD1. J lost 4 bases, V lost 5 bases, and 11 bases had no gene match. The CDR3 is 15 amino acids. Germline values: CDR1 SGHAT, CDR2 FQDESV (reference sequence). CDR3 region: CASSPPGTELYEQYF. CDR3 coding DNA: TGTGCCAGCAGCCCACCCGGGACAGAACTGTACGAGCAGTACTTC.

J is TRBJ1-1 and V is TRBV6-6; TRBD1 might be the D (6 bases). Between the trimmed V and J ends, which lost 7 bases and 0 bases, there was a span of 18 bases. The CDR3 consists of 16 residues. In germline, CDR1 is MNHNY, CDR2 SVGAGI (reference sequence). The DNA for the CDR3 is TGTGCCAGCAACCCACAGGGAACGTCCATGAACACTGAAGCTTTCTTT. Translated, it gives CASNPQGTSMNTEAFF.

The chain has TRBV9 and TRBJ2-7, with a weak D call TRBD2 (5 bases). The germline V and J ends were trimmed by 4 bases and 2 bases, with 13 bases remaining between them. Germline V gene sequence: CDR1 SGDLS, CDR2 YYNGEE. The CDR3 spans 14 residues. The CDR3 nucleotides read TGTGCCAGCAGCCCACCCGGGAAGCCCTACGAGCAGTACTTC. Protein: CASSPPGKPYEQYF.

As for this clone: A read error may produce the germline difference seen at one junction end. The rearrangement links TRBV7-2 to TRBJ2-7, with TRBD1 matching 9 bases. CDR1 SGHTA and CDR2 FQGNSA come from the germline V gene. The CDR3 runs 15 residues. CDR3 nucleotide sequence: TGTGCCAGCACCTTACCCGGGACAGGGTACTACGAGCAGTACTTC. It codes for CASTLPGTGYYEQYF.

The chain joins TRBV6-5 to TRBJ1-6; a weak D match, TRBD1 (5 bases). This CDR3 is 13 amino acids long. Germline CDR1 is MNHEY and CDR2 is SVGAGI. Trimming removed 2 bases at V and 10 bases at J, with 9 bases between. CDR3 DNA sequence: TGTGCCAGCAGTTACAGGGGTGGATCACCCCTCCACTTT. Amino acids: CASSYRGGSPLHF.

The V and J genes are TRBV5-6 and TRBJ1-1; perhaps TRBD1 as D (5 bases). The CDR3 spans 14 residues. Trimming removed 0 bases from V and 1 base from J, with 7 bases in between. Per germline, CDR1 SGHDT and CDR2 YYEEEE. Here the CDR3 reads CASSLGGENTEAFF. CDR3 in DNA: TGTGCCAGCAGCTTGGGGGGGGAGAACACTGAAGCTTTCTTT. The whole variable domain, filled in from reference TRBV5-6 and TRBJ1-1, reads DAGVTQSPTHLIKTRGQQVTLRCSPKSGHDTVSWYQQALGQGPQFIFQYYEEEERQRGNFPDRFSGHQFPNYSSELNVNALLLGDSALYLCASSLGGENTEAFFGQGTRLTVV.

The rearrangement links TRBV19 to TRBJ1-2; unclear D gene. CDR3 size: 10 residues. The V gene's germline CDR1 is LNHDA and CDR2 SQIVND (reference sequence). The V and J ends lost 8 bases and 7 bases respectively, with 8 bases between them. The CDR3 spells CASGLGGYTF. Written as DNA, the CDR3 is TGTGCCAGTGGGCTCGGTGGCTACACCTTC.

This chain links TRBV11-2 with TRBJ2-5; TRBD2 matches at 7 bases. V was pared by 1 base and J by 0 bases, with 8 bases of the junction left unmatched. Germline CDR1 and CDR2: SGHAT and FQNNGV. The CDR3 is made up of 17 amino acids. Written as DNA, the CDR3 is TGTGCCAGCAGCTTAGTCGGCCGGGGAGGGTACCAAGAGACCCAGTACTTC. Translating gives CASSLVGRGGYQETQYF.

The chain combines TRBV4-3 with TRBJ2-1, with 9 nucleotides matching TRBD2. Unmatched junction bases numbered 12, after V lost 0 bases and J lost 9 bases. There are 17 residues in the CDR3. Germline assignment: CDR1 LGHNA and CDR2 YSLEER. The CDR3 DNA is TGCGCCAGCAGCCAAGATATGGGGGTAGCGGGAGAGGTTGAGCAGTTCTTC. Residues: CASSQDMGVAGEVEQFF.

This chain joins TRBV11-2 and TRBJ1-6; TRBD1 agrees at 7 bases. CDR3 length: 15 residues. The V gene's germline CDR1 is SGHAT and CDR2 FQNNGV. Losses at the gene ends were 5 bases for V and 5 bases for J; bases not matched to a gene: 6. The CDR3 loop is CASSQRGQHNSPLHF. The CDR3 nucleotides read TGTGCCAGCAGCCAAAGGGGACAGCATAATTCACCCCTCCACTTT.

This chain uses TRBV4-3 with TRBJ2-1, with 14 bases that match TRBD2. The germline gives CDR1 LGHNA, CDR2 YSLEER. V lost 1 base and J lost 9; bases outside the gene matches: 2. This CDR3 spans 15 amino acids. The CDR3 sequence: CASSQGGLAGVEQFF. In DNA form, the CDR3 reads TGCGCCAGCAGCCAAGGGGGACTAGCGGGAGTTGAGCAGTTCTTC.

This clone was found once. CDR3 protein: CASSLQAGATDTQYF. In DNA, the CDR3 is TGTGCCAGCAGCTTACAAGCGGGAGCTACAGATACGCAGTATTTT. The chain has TRBV7-2 and TRBJ2-3, with 8 bases identical to TRBD2. Trimming took 2 bases from V and 3 from J; bases not matched to a gene: 4. This CDR3 contains 15 residues. Per germline, CDR1 SGHTA and CDR2 FQGNSA.

The chain carries TRBV2 and TRBJ2-5, with 12 bases fitting TRBD2. This CDR3 comprises 17 residues. V shed 6 bases, J shed 7 bases, and the junction held 15 bases outside the gene matches. Germline CDR1 SNHLY, CDR2 FYNNEI. The CDR3 DNA is TGTGCCAGCAGCGCGGGTTCGGGACTAGCGGGCGGCGGGACCCAGTACTTC. It yields the protein CASSAGSGLAGGGTQYF.

This clone has only a few counts. The genes are TRBV27 and TRBJ1-1, with a weak D call TRBD1 (6 bases). V shed 3 bases and J shed 5 bases, with 10 bases lying between them. This CDR3 has 13 amino acids. Germline V gene lookup returns CDR1 MNHEY and CDR2 SMNVEV (reference sequence). DNA for the CDR3: TGTGCCAGCAGTTTCCAGGGGTTTACTGAAGCTTTCTTT. Its protein is CASSFQGFTEAFF.

V is TRBV9 and J is TRBJ2-5, with unresolved D. Between the trimmed V and J ends, which lost 0 bases and 4 bases, there was a span of 10 bases. This CDR3 has 14 amino acids. Germline values: CDR1 SGDLS, CDR2 YYNGEE. CDR3 amino acids: CASSVASRSETQYF. The CDR3, as DNA: TGTGCCAGCAGCGTAGCGAGTAGATCAGAGACCCAGTACTTC.

V gene TRBV5-1 combines with J gene TRBJ2-1; 7 bases fit TRBD2. The CDR3 is made up of 15 amino acids. V shed 0 bases and J 2 bases; nucleotides not matched to a gene: 2. Germline CDR1 is SGHRS and CDR2 is YFSETQ. The CDR3 is CASSLESGTYNEQFF. DNA for the CDR3: TGCGCCAGCAGCTTGGAGAGCGGGACCTACAATGAGCAGTTCTTC. The full variable domain, its missing parts supplied by reference TRBV5-1 and TRBJ2-1, is KAGVTQTPRYLIKTRGQQVTLSCSPISGHRSVSWYQQTPGQGLQFLFEYFSETQRNKGNFPGRFSGRQFSNSRSEMNVSTLELGDSALYLCASSLESGTYNEQFFGPGTRLTVL.

In this sample, this clone turned up a few times. This sequence joins TRBV11-2 and TRBJ1-2; D remains ambiguous. V was shortened by 2 bases and J by 2 bases, with 12 bases between the two germline ends. The CDR3 extends over 15 amino acids. Germline CDR1 reads SGHAT; CDR2 reads FQNNGV. CDR3 nucleotides: TGTGCCAGCAGCTTACTGCGGGTATCAAACTATGGCTACACCTTC. It yields the protein CASSLLRVSNYGYTF.

The gene calls are TRBV19 and TRBJ2-7; 8 bases fit TRBD1. V lost 2 bases, J lost 4 bases, and 1 base stayed unmatched. This CDR3 spans 13 amino acids. Germline values: CDR1 LNHDA, CDR2 SQIVND (reference sequence). CDR3 amino acids: CASSIQGAYEQYF. The CDR3 DNA is TGTGCCAGTAGTATACAGGGGGCGTACGAGCAGTACTTC. The complete variable domain, with remaining parts taken from reference TRBV19 and TRBJ2-7, reads DGGITQSPKYLFRKEGQNVTLSCEQNLNHDAMYWYRQDPGQGLRLIYYSQIVNDFQKGDIAEGYSVSREKKESFPLTVTSAQKNPTAFYLCASSIQGAYEQYFGPGTRLTVT.